The 26 T cell receptor beta chains given below trace back to one sample, sequenced in a study of vaccination and CD4 T cells after COVID-19. These receptors are not linked to any known antigen. With the Oncomine TCR Beta short-read assay, DNA from cultured CD4+ T cells was sequenced. TCRdb itself ran the PCR reads through MiXCR, one entry per CDR3 protein. The data hold around 18,000 distinct CDR3 sequences, with 35% observed a single time. Regarding treatment: approximately nine-day PBMC culture with coronavirus spike peptide pools or control peptides (ViraFEST assay). Sequenced sample: cultured CD4+ T cells from blood. The receptors shown here come from a human donor with COVID-19.

V gene TRBV11-2 combines with J gene TRBJ2-5; tentative D call: TRBD2 (6 bases). From germline, CDR1 is SGHAT and CDR2 FQNNGV. Trimming shortened V by 5 bases and J by 5 bases, and 12 bases separated the two germline ends. CDR3 length: 13 residues. The CDR3 sequence is CASSAGPRETQYF. CDR3 coding DNA: TGTGCCAGCAGCGCGGGACCGAGGGAGACCCAGTACTTC.

This clonotype was observed a handful of times. V usage is TRBV7-8 and J usage is TRBJ2-7; D ambiguous. Germline V gives CDR1 SGHVS, CDR2 FQNEAQ. Trimming pared 5 bases from V and 0 bases from J, leaving 17 bases between. The CDR3 runs to 16 residues. The CDR3, as DNA: TGTGCCAGCAGCCATGGAACGTTCCCGAGCTCCTACGAGCAGTACTTC. Amino acid sequence: CASSHGTFPSSYEQYF.

V and J are TRBV19 and TRBJ1-6, with a tentative D call TRBD1 (5 bases). The CDR3 extends over 13 amino acids. V lost 6 bases and J 11 bases, leaving 14 bases between the germline ends. Per germline, CDR1 LNHDA and CDR2 SQIVND (reference sequence). DNA of the CDR3: TGTGCCAGTAGCCGGGGGGAGCGGGCACCCCTCCACTTT. Residues: CASSRGERAPLHF.

This clonotype was seen only a few times. The chain is built from TRBV7-9 and TRBJ2-5; a weak D match, TRBD2 (6 bases). CDR1 is SEHNR, CDR2 FQNEAQ, per germline (reference sequence). V lost 4 bases to trimming and J lost 4 bases, with 16 bases between them. The CDR3 runs 15 residues. The CDR3: CASSSFRGIGETQYF. For the CDR3, the DNA is TGTGCCAGCAGCTCCTTCCGGGGGATAGGAGAGACCCAGTACTTC.

This chain joins TRBV9 and TRBJ1-1; D is possibly TRBD1 (6 bases). Germline V lookup: CDR1 SGDLS, CDR2 YYNGEE. V was cut by 2 bases and J by 4 bases, with 12 bases left in between. The CDR3 has 14 amino acids. CDR3: CASSVGGFGTEAFF. Written as DNA, the CDR3 is TGTGCCAGCAGCGTCGGGGGCTTTGGCACTGAAGCTTTCTTT.

This clonotype was detected only a few times. This chain uses TRBV7-2 with TRBJ2-7, with 7 bases aligning to TRBD2. Germline V gene sequence: CDR1 SGHTA, CDR2 FQGNSA. V was pared by 4 bases and J by 3 bases, with 9 bases of the junction left unmatched. This CDR3 has 15 amino acids. CDR3 DNA: TGTGCCAGCAGCTCTAATAGCGGGCCGCTCTACGAGCAGTACTTC. It codes for CASSSNSGPLYEQYF. Full variable domain (rest looked up from reference TRBV7-2 and TRBJ2-7): GAGVSQSPSNKVTEKGKDVELRCDPISGHTALYWYRQSLGQGLEFLIYFQGNSAPDKSGLPSDRFSAERTGGSVSTLTIQRTQQEDSAVYLCASSSNSGPLYEQYFGPGTRLTVT.

This clonotype showed up just a few times. V usage is TRBV6-2 or TRBV6-3 and J usage is TRBJ2-7, with TRBD1 matching over 7 bases. Germline-derived CDR1 and CDR2 are MNHEY and SVGEGT. After removal of 2 bases from V and 3 bases from J, the junction contained 7 bases not matched to a gene. CDR3 length: 15 amino acids. The CDR3 coding sequence is TGTGCCAGCAGTTACCCTCCCGACAGGGTCTACGAGCAGTACTTC. The encoded protein is CASSYPPDRVYEQYF.

This rearrangement joins TRBV11-3 to TRBJ2-7; either TRBD1 or TRBD2 may fit D (6 bases each). This CDR3 has 13 residues. CDR1 and CDR2 (germline): SGHNT, YENEEA. Deletions cut 5 bases from V and 6 bases from J, with 14 bases between. The CDR3 sequence: CASSTRGRLEQYF. CDR3 in DNA: TGTGCCAGCAGCACCCGGGGGCGGCTCGAGCAGTACTTC. The full variable domain, completed using reference TRBV11-3 and TRBJ2-7, is EAGVVQSPRYKIIEKKQPVAFWCNPISGHNTLYWYLQNLGQGPELLIRYENEEAVDDSQLPKDRFSAERLKGVDSTLKIQPAELGDSAVYLCASSTRGRLEQYFGPGTRLTVT.

V and J are TRBV5-6 and TRBJ1-1, with D perhaps matching TRBD1 (5 bases). The CDR3 extends over 14 amino acids. The germline CDR1 and CDR2 sequences are SGHDT and YYEEEE. The V and J ends lost 4 bases and 8 bases respectively, with 18 bases between them. CDR3 bases: TGTGCCAGCAGCGGAACTCCGGGGCCCGGGGAAGCTTTCTTT. Protein: CASSGTPGPGEAFF.

The J gene is TRBJ1-1, the V gene TRBV20-1; no reliable D call. The CDR3 covers 13 residues. CDR1 is DFQATT, CDR2 SNEGSKA, per germline (reference sequence). The V end was cut by 1 base, the J end by 1 base, with 7 bases between. CDR3 loop: CSARGGGNTEAFF. The CDR3, as DNA: TGCAGTGCTAGAGGAGGAGGGAACACTGAAGCTTTCTTT.

This clonotype counts as hyperexpanded (1% or more). The CDR3 is CASSYTQGGGAYQPQHF. The CDR3 nucleotides read TGTGCCAGCAGTTACACCCAGGGAGGGGGCGCGTATCAGCCCCAGCATTTT. The V call is TRBV6-2 or TRBV6-3, the J call TRBJ1-5; 7 bases are shared with TRBD1. The CDR3 runs to 17 residues. The germline CDR1 and CDR2 sequences are MNHEY and SVGEGT. J lost 5 bases, V lost 2 bases, and 12 bases had no gene match.

To note about this clonotype: Relative to the germline gene, one junction end is altered; a read error may explain this. The chain is built from TRBV10-3 and TRBJ1-5; D perhaps matches TRBD1 (6 bases). Germline CDR1 is ENHRY and CDR2 is SYGVKD. This CDR3 spans 14 amino acids. DNA of the CDR3: TGTGCCATCAGACAGGGCTTGGGCAATCAGCGCCAGCATTTT. It is translated as CAIRQGLGNQRQHF.

V gene TRBV7-9 combines with J gene TRBJ1-3; D is ambiguous. Germline loops: CDR1 SEHNR, CDR2 FQNEAQ (reference sequence). This CDR3 region has 13 residues. V lost 5 bases and J lost 3, with 8 bases in between. Here the CDR3 reads CASSPPDGNTIYF. In DNA form, the CDR3 reads TGTGCCAGCAGCCCCCCCGATGGAAACACCATATATTTT.

The V gene is TRBV20-1, the J gene TRBJ2-1; 8 nucleotides align to TRBD1. The length of the CDR3 is 14 residues. The J segment lost 0 bases and the V segment lost 5 bases, leaving 3 bases of the junction unmatched. Per the germline V gene, CDR1 is DFQATT and CDR2 is SNEGSKA (reference sequence). The CDR3 bases are TGCAGTGCTGCGGGACAGGACTCCTACAATGAGCAGTTCTTC. Translated, it gives CSAAGQDSYNEQFF.

Points on this clonotype: An end of the junction does not agree with germline; a read error may underlie this. J is TRBJ1-1 and V is TRBV7-7; the match to TRBD1 covers 8 bases. The germline V gene encodes CDR1 SSHAT and CDR2 FNYEAQ (reference sequence). The CDR3 has 14 residues. The CDR3 protein is CASSTGTGNTEAFF. The CDR3 DNA follows: TGTGCTAGCAGCACGGGGACAGGGAACACTGAAGCTTTCTTT.

This clonotype has a handful of counts. The chain has TRBV2 and TRBJ2-7; 10 positions agree with TRBD1. Germline V gives CDR1 SNHLY, CDR2 FYNNEI. V trimming: 5 bases; J trimming: 5 bases; junction bases outside the gene matches: 9. The CDR3 runs 15 residues. The DNA of the CDR3 is TGTGCCAGCAGTTTGCCGGGACAGGGGTCCCACGAGCAGTACTTC. Translated, it gives CASSLPGQGSHEQYF.

V is TRBV10-3 and J is TRBJ1-6; 9 bases align to TRBD1. Germline V gene lookup returns CDR1 ENHRY and CDR2 SYGVKD. This CDR3 has 15 residues. Trimming removed 2 bases from V and 8 bases from J; junction bases left unmatched: 4. CDR3 bases: TGTGCCATCAGTGAGGAGGGACAGGGCGATTCACCCCTCCACTTT. It codes for CAISEEGQGDSPLHF.

The V call is TRBV4-1, the J call TRBJ1-5; 10 nucleotides line up with TRBD1. CDR3 length: 16 residues. Trimming at V came to 2 bases and at J to 5 bases, leaving 6 bases not matched to a gene. CDR1 is MGHRA and CDR2 is YSYEKL in the germline V gene. The CDR3 loop is CASSQSPGTGDQPQHF. DNA of the CDR3: TGCGCCAGCAGCCAAAGCCCAGGGACAGGGGATCAGCCCCAGCATTTT.

This clonotype has a handful of counts. CDR3 bases: TGCAGTGCCCGGGTGGGGGGGAGCAATCAGCCCCAGCATTTT. Translating gives CSARVGGSNQPQHF. The chain has TRBV20-1 and TRBJ1-5; tentative D call: TRBD1 (5 bases). Germline loops: CDR1 DFQATT, CDR2 SNEGSKA (reference sequence). Trimming cost V 6 bases and J 1 base, with 13 bases left between them. This CDR3 is 14 amino acids long.

The chain is built from TRBV7-2 and TRBJ2-1; 12 nucleotides line up with TRBD2. Trimming removed 3 bases from V and 7 bases from J; junction bases left unmatched: 4. The length of the CDR3 is 15 residues. The germline V gene encodes CDR1 SGHTA and CDR2 FQGNSA. CDR3 DNA: TGTGCCAGCAGCTTGGGGCTAGCGGGGGGGAATGAGCAGTTCTTC. Its translation: CASSLGLAGGNEQFF.

The V and J genes are TRBV2 and TRBJ1-1, with D unresolved. The V gene's germline CDR1 is SNHLY and CDR2 FYNNEI. With 3 bases removed from V and 1 base from J, the gap between germline ends came to 6 bases. This CDR3 comprises 13 residues. The CDR3 bases are TGTGCCAGCAGTGATGGTGGGAACACTGAAGCTTTCTTT. It is translated as CASSDGGNTEAFF.

The V gene is TRBV7-9, the J gene TRBJ1-1, with D maybe TRBD1 (5 bases). The CDR3 totals 15 residues. V dropped 3 bases and J dropped 3 bases, with 14 bases sitting between them. Germline CDR1 is SEHNR and CDR2 is FQNEAQ (reference sequence). In DNA form, the CDR3 reads TGTGCCAGCAGCTTTACCGGGCGGGGGGACACTGAAGCTTTCTTT. Translation: CASSFTGRGDTEAFF.

This chain links TRBV14 with TRBJ2-2; perhaps TRBD1 as D (6 bases). V lost 5 bases to trimming and J lost 7 bases, with 20 bases between them. This CDR3 has 16 amino acids. The germline gives CDR1 SGHDN, CDR2 FVKESK. CDR3 bases: TGTGCCAGCAGCTTCCATCTCCAGGGGTATGGCGGGGAGCTGTTTTTT. Translated: CASSFHLQGYGGELFF.

The gene calls are TRBV2 and TRBJ2-5; 7 positions match TRBD1. CDR3 size: 13 residues. The V gene's germline CDR1 is SNHLY and CDR2 FYNNEI. The J segment lost 5 bases and the V segment lost 4 bases, leaving 4 bases of the junction unmatched. This chain's CDR3 is CASSGGRGETQYF. The CDR3 coding sequence is TGTGCCAGCAGTGGGGGCAGGGGGGAGACCCAGTACTTC.

The chain uses TRBV9 and TRBJ2-2; unclear D gene. V gave up 0 bases and J gave up 6 bases, with 9 bases separating them. CDR1 SGDLS and CDR2 YYNGEE come from the germline V gene. The CDR3 is made up of 14 amino acids. CDR3 region: CASSVVMGSGELFF. CDR3 nucleotides: TGTGCCAGCAGCGTAGTCATGGGATCCGGGGAGCTGTTTTTT.

The rearrangement uses TRBV18 and TRBJ2-3; maybe TRBD1 (5 bases). Germline lookup yields CDR1 KGHSH and CDR2 LQKENI. The CDR3 runs 15 residues. With 6 bases removed from V and 3 bases from J, the gap between germline ends came to 16 bases. The CDR3 DNA sequence: TGTGCCAGCTCCCGACAGTCAACCACGACAGATACGCAGTATTTT. Translation gives CASSRQSTTTDTQYF.